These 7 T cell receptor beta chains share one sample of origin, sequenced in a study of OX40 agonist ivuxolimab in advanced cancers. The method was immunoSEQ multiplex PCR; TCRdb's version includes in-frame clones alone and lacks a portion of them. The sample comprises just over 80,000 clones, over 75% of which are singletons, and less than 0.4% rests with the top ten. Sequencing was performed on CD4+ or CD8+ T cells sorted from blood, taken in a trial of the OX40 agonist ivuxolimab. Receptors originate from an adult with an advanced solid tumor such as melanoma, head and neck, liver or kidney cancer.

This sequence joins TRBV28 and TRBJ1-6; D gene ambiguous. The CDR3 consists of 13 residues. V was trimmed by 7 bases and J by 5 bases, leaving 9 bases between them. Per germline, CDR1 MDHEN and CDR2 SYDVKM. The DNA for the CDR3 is TGTGCCAGCAAGGGCGCCAATAATTCACCCCTCCACTTT. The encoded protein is CASKGANNSPLHF.

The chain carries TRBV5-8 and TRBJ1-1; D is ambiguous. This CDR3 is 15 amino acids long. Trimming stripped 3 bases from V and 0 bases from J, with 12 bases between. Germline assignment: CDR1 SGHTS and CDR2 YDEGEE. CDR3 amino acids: CASSSDFKMNTEAFF. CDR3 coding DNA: TGTGCCAGCAGCTCGGACTTCAAGATGAACACTGAAGCTTTCTTT.

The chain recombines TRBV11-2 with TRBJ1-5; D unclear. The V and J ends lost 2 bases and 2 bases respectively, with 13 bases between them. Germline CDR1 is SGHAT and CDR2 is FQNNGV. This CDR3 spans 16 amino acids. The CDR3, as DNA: TGTGCCAGCAGCTTAAGTCGCGGCGCGGGCAATCAGCCCCAGCATTTT. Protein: CASSLSRGAGNQPQHF.

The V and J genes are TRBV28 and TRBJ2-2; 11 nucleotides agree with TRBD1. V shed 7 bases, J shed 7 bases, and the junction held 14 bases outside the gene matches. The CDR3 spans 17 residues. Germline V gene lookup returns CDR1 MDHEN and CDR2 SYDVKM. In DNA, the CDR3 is TGTGCCAGCATCGATGGGGGGACAGGGGGGCACGGCGGGGAGCTGTTTTTT. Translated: CASIDGGTGGHGGELFF.

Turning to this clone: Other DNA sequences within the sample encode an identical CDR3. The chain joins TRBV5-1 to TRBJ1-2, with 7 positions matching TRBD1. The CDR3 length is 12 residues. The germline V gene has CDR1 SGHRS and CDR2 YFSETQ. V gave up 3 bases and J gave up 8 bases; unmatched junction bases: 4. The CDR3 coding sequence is TGCGCCAGCAGCTCCTTGGACAGGGGCTACACCTTC. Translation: CASSSLDRGYTF. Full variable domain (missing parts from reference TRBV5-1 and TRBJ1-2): KAGVTQTPRYLIKTRGQQVTLSCSPISGHRSVSWYQQTPGQGLQFLFEYFSETQRNKGNFPGRFSGRQFSNSRSEMNVSTLELGDSALYLCASSSLDRGYTFGSGTRLTVV.

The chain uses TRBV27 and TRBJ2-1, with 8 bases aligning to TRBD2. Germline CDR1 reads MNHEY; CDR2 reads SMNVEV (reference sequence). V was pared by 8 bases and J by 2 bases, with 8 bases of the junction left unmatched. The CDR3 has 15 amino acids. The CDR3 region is CASYSAGVPYNEQFF. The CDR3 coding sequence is TGTGCCAGCTACTCAGCGGGAGTTCCCTACAATGAGCAGTTCTTC.

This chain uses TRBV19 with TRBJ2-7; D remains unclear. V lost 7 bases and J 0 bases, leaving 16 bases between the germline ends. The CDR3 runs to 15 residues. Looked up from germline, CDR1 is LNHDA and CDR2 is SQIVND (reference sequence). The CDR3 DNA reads TGTGCCAGTACTGATCTCAGGCCCATCTCCTACGAGCAGTACGTC. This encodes CASTDLRPISYEQYV.